Below, 17 T cell receptor beta chains from the same sample are listed, as sequenced in a study of shared clonotypes between healthy human individuals. Some clones are missing from TCRdb's copy, which holds only in-frame ones; the method was immunoSEQ multiplex PCR. The table lists roughly 700,000 clones, around 91% of them singletons, with 30% to 40% in the top ten. The sequencing sample was made of memory CD8+ T cells from PBMCs. Sample subset: CD45RO+ cells pooled with CCR7-negative TemRA cells. These receptors were collected from a man aged 18 to 29 in good health. Some clones in this sample may be carry-over from other donors' samples.

J is TRBJ2-7 and V is TRBV5-1; 7 nucleotides agree with TRBD1. The germline gives CDR1 SGHRS, CDR2 YFSETQ. V was clipped by 4 bases and J by 0 bases; unmatched bases: 7. This CDR3 region has 15 residues. The DNA for the CDR3 is TGCGCCAGCAGCGCCGACAGGGTGAGCTCCTACGAGCAGTACTTC. This encodes CASSADRVSSYEQYF.

The chain has TRBV9 and TRBJ1-2; 7 bases line up with TRBD1. V dropped 3 bases and J dropped 5; count of bases not matched to a gene: 4. Per germline, CDR1 SGDLS and CDR2 YYNGEE. The CDR3 spans 13 residues. The CDR3 nucleotides read TGTGCCAGCAGCGGAGGCAGGGGGTATGGCTACACCTTC. Its translation: CASSGGRGYGYTF.

The V gene is TRBV19, the J gene TRBJ2-5; 7 bases are shared with TRBD1. The CDR3 has 14 residues. The germline V gene encodes CDR1 LNHDA and CDR2 SQIVND (reference sequence). Unmatched junction bases numbered 6, after V lost 6 bases and J lost 2 bases. The CDR3 DNA sequence: TGTGCCAGTAGCCCTAGGGGACAGCAAGAGACCCAGTACTTC. Protein product: CASSPRGQQETQYF.

In DNA form, the CDR3 reads TGTGCCACCAGCAGCGGCAGGGGCGAGGCCTATGGCTACACCTTC. The encoded protein is CATSSGRGEAYGYTF. This rearrangement joins TRBV15 to TRBJ1-2, with TRBD1 as a possible D gene (6 bases). Germline V lookup: CDR1 LNHNV, CDR2 YYDKDF (reference sequence). The V and J ends lost 3 bases and 4 bases respectively, with 15 bases between them. The CDR3 sequence is 15 residues long.

This rearrangement joins TRBV4-2 to TRBJ2-1, with 8 bases identical to TRBD2. CDR3 length equals 17 residues. Germline V gene data show CDR1 as LGHNA and CDR2 as YNFKEQ. Trimming took 0 bases from V and 8 from J; bases not matched to a gene: 12. Written as DNA, the CDR3 is TGTGCCAGCAGCCAAGAGGTCGTCGGGAGGGCCAGGGATGAGCAGTTCTTC. Protein product: CASSQEVVGRARDEQFF.

The rearrangement links TRBV27 to TRBJ2-2; D is possibly TRBD1 (6 bases). The CDR3 covers 13 residues. Germline values: CDR1 MNHEY, CDR2 SMNVEV (reference sequence). V shed 5 bases and J shed 4 bases, with 8 bases lying between them. CDR3 protein: CASSPTGTGELFF. DNA for the CDR3: TGTGCCAGCAGTCCGACAGGCACCGGGGAGCTGTTTTTT.

The chain recombines TRBV6-5 with TRBJ1-1; D may be TRBD1 (5 bases). Germline CDR1 reads MNHEY; CDR2 reads SVGAGI. The CDR3 is 14 amino acids. V was shortened by 0 bases and J by 3 bases, with 8 bases between the two germline ends. The CDR3 reads CASSYSGGDTEAFF. The CDR3 DNA is TGTGCCAGCAGTTACTCTGGAGGGGACACTGAAGCTTTCTTT.

This clone was observed once. The chain uses TRBV28 and TRBJ2-1; tentative D call: TRBD2 (5 bases). The CDR3 sequence is 15 residues long. Deletions cut 10 bases from V and 0 bases from J, with 16 bases between. The germline CDR1 and CDR2 sequences are MDHEN and SYDVKM. CDR3 coding DNA: TGTGCCACCAACCAGTGGACTGGCTCCTACAATGAGCAGTTCTTC. The encoded protein is CATNQWTGSYNEQFF.

The rearrangement joins TRBV28 to TRBJ1-2; D ambiguous. Germline V CDR1 and CDR2: MDHEN, SYDVKM. The CDR3 contains 13 residues. V dropped 6 bases and J dropped 2 bases, with 10 bases sitting between them. The CDR3 sequence: CASRRTANYGYTF. For the CDR3, the DNA is TGTGCCAGCAGGAGGACGGCGAACTATGGCTACACCTTC.

J is TRBJ2-7 and V is TRBV6-6, with D tentatively TRBD1 or TRBD2 (5 bases each). V was cut by 10 bases and J by 4 bases, with 26 bases left in between. The CDR3 has 16 amino acids. Per the germline V gene, CDR1 is MNHNY and CDR2 is SVGAGI (reference sequence). CDR3 region: CATQAGASYLGYEQYF. The DNA of the CDR3 is TGTGCCACGCAGGCCGGGGCAAGTTATTTGGGGTACGAGCAGTACTTC.

The chain joins TRBV25-1 to TRBJ2-2; D not resolved. Germline V gene lookup returns CDR1 MGHDK and CDR2 SYGVNS. The V end lost 7 bases, the J end lost 6 bases, and 9 bases lay between the germline ends. The CDR3 consists of 12 residues. The CDR3 DNA reads TGTGCCAGCAATAGGCGAGCCGGGGAGCTGTTTTTT. This encodes CASNRRAGELFF.

The J gene is TRBJ2-3, the V gene TRBV11-2; tentatively, D is TRBD1 or TRBD2 (5 bases each). The CDR3 contains 12 residues. Germline assignment: CDR1 SGHAT and CDR2 FQNNGV. Trimming left V 0 bases short and J 9 bases short, with 7 bases between. The CDR3 sequence: CASSLDWDTQYF. DNA of the CDR3: TGTGCCAGCAGCTTAGACTGGGACACGCAGTATTTT. The variable domain in full, completed from reference TRBV11-2 and TRBJ2-3, reads EAGVAQSPRYKIIEKRQSVAFWCNPISGHATLYWYQQILGQGPKLLIQFQNNGVVDDSQLPKDRFSAERLKGVDSTLKIQPAKLEDSAVYLCASSLDWDTQYFGPGTRLTVL.

This chain joins TRBV6-1 and TRBJ2-5; a weak D match, TRBD1 (6 bases). The CDR3 is made up of 15 amino acids. Germline V gives CDR1 MNHNS, CDR2 SASEGT. V lost 0 bases to trimming and J lost 4 bases, with 12 bases between them. Written as DNA, the CDR3 is TGTGCCAGCAGTGAAGCGACAGGTAGTGGAGAGACCCAGTACTTC. Its protein product is CASSEATGSGETQYF.

The V and J genes are TRBV15 and TRBJ2-7, with a weak D call TRBD1 (5 bases). Germline V lookup: CDR1 LNHNV, CDR2 YYDKDF (reference sequence). V gave up 4 bases and J gave up 1 base, with 20 bases separating them. This CDR3 is built from 17 residues. DNA of the CDR3: TGTGCCACCAGCATTCGCCCTACAGGAGCCCTTTCCTACGAGCAGTACTTC. Protein product: CATSIRPTGALSYEQYF.

This rearrangement joins TRBV7-8 to TRBJ2-3; maybe TRBD2 (5 bases). CDR3 length equals 17 residues. CDR1 and CDR2 from the germline V gene are SGHVS and FQNEAQ. Trimming took off 5 bases at V and 1 base at J, with 19 bases between the two ends. CDR3 residues: CASSPAVGRAGTDTQYF. The CDR3 DNA reads as TGTGCCAGCAGCCCCGCCGTGGGGAGAGCGGGCACAGATACGCAGTATTTT. Looking up the rest from reference TRBV7-8 and TRBJ2-3 gives the full variable domain: GAGVSQSPRYKVAKRGQDVALRCDPISGHVSLFWYQQALGQGPEFLTYFQNEAQLDKSGLPSDRFFAERPEGSVSTLKIQRTQQEDSAVYLCASSPAVGRAGTDTQYFGPGTRLTVL.

For the CDR3, the DNA is TGTGCCAGCAGCTTAGCGCCGTCTTGGAACACCGGGGAGCTGTTTTTT. Encoded protein: CASSLAPSWNTGELFF. This rearrangement joins TRBV7-9 to TRBJ2-2; D is undetermined. The CDR3 is 16 amino acids. V lost 0 bases and J lost 1, with 9 bases in between. The V gene's germline CDR1 is SEHNR and CDR2 FQNEAQ (reference sequence).

About this clone: At one of its ends the junction is not consistent with the germline gene, which may arise from a read error. The chain couples TRBV6-1 to TRBJ1-2; D gene unclear. The germline V gene encodes CDR1 MNHNS and CDR2 SASEGT. The CDR3 covers 11 residues. CDR3 loop: CASSEGQPQTF. The CDR3 DNA follows: TGTGCCAGCAGTGAAGGCCAGCCTCAGACTTTT.